The TCR beta chain described here comes from a study of breast tumors, draining lymph nodes, adjacent tissues. The V gene lost 0 bases and the J gene lost 6 bases, with 14 bases spanning the gap. CDR1 and CDR2 from the germline V gene are MGHRA and YSYEKL. The CDR3 covers 16 residues. TCRdb re-called the multiplex PCR reads with MiXCR, one entry per CDR3 protein. The table shows about 15,000 distinct CDR3 sequences, with around 53% occurring only once. The study, taken as a whole, reports: Tumor repertoires ranked between lymph nodes and nontumor tissue in diversity, with V and J gene preferences. The lymph node origin of tumor T cells was framed as consistent with a hypothesis, not demonstrated.

Comment on this clonotype: Its target is unknown.

The receptor comes from a female donor with breast cancer. Some clones in this sample may be carry-over from other donors' samples. The chain recombines TRBV4-1 with TRBJ2-2, with a possible D match to TRBD1 (6 bases). The sample consisted of tumor-adjacent breast tissue. The DNA of the CDR3 is TGCGCCAGCAGCCAAGAAGGGGGACGATACTCCGGGGAGCTGTTTTTT. Residues: CASSQEGGRYSGELFF.